This T cell receptor beta chain was retrieved from a study of regulatory T cells in long-lasting Graves disease. Findings of the study overall: Segments TRBV28, TRBJ1-2 and TRBJ2-5 showed preferential usage in persistent disease.

Germline lookup yields CDR1 SGHRS and CDR2 YFSETQ. The CDR3 is 14 amino acids. The time point is: persistent/refractory GD, antithyroid drugs over 5 years with positive TRAb. RNA isolated from PBMCs was used to make the TCR library. Note on this clonotype: As yet, its antigen is unknown. The junction differs from germline at one of its ends, possibly a read error.

HTBI primers from iRepertoire and Arm-PCR of CDR3 regions yielded the TCR beta libraries. Each CDR3 protein is one row after TCRdb ran MiXCR on the multiplex PCR reads. This table has 700,000 or so distinct CDR3 sequences, 30% appearing once. The sequence came from a female donor with Graves disease. The material was peripheral blood mononuclear cells (PBMCs), obtained when the disease was refractory, from a patient treated with antithyroid drugs. The V gene is TRBV5-1, the J gene TRBJ2-2; 11 positions match TRBD1. CDR3 nucleotides: TGTGCCAGCAACCGGGACAGGGGGACCGGGGAGCTGTTTTTT. Its protein product is CASNRDRGTGELFF. Full variable domain (rest looked up from reference TRBV5-1 and TRBJ2-2): KAGVTQTPRYLIKTRGQQVTLSCSPISGHRSVSWYQQTPGQGLQFLFEYFSETQRNKGNFPGRFSGRQFSNSRSEMNVSTLELGDSALYLCASNRDRGTGELFFGEGSRLTVL.